This TCR beta chain was profiled in a study of PD-1 blockade in mismatch repair-deficient tumors (dated by TCRdb to the late 2010s). Broadly, across the study: Between late 2013 and 2016, 75 to 95 consecutive patients with about 12 mismatch repair-deficient cancer types, all previously treated and progressing, were enrolled in the trial. Deep sequencing of TCR CDR3 regions was used to track tumor-associated T cell clones in peripheral blood of patients responding to PD-1 blockade. Summary of the overall study and its limitations: Clones residing in the tumor, which were often undetectable in blood before treatment, expanded quickly after pembrolizumab and then contracted, generally before radiologic responses. Of roughly 7 peptides, three triggered clonal expansion, producing over a hundred unique blood TCRs, of which roughly 7 were also present in tumor, and every positive peptide came from a frameshift mutation.

Library generation was performed with the immunoSEQ multiplex PCR assay. In the authors' own workflow: A clone was defined as neoantigen-specific if the clone expanded significantly to the relevant peptide but showed no significant expansion to any other peptide tested. This is the immuneACCESS table as TCRdb keeps it, with only in-frame sequences that have V and J called. A part of the clones is gone; compared with another copy, unresolved V genes explain less than half, and the rest is unexplained. The V and J calls and clone size were taken over from that table, and D and trimming were inferred from the DNA. The sample table lists roughly 15,000 clones, around 86% of them with a count of one. Approximately 5% of the sample lies in the top ten. About this clone: Its antigen is unknown. No base qualities exist here, and no much larger clone lies one base off it.

The time point label corresponds to: 10-day in vitro stimulation with candidate neoantigen peptide 6. For each enrolled patient, mismatch repair deficiency was established using either polymerase chain reaction or immunohistochemistry. A few patients who responded to pembrolizumab therapy underwent TCR sequencing. Each of roughly 7 ELISpot-reactive candidate neoantigen peptides was used in an approximately 9-day in vitro stimulation prior to TCR sequencing. A control culture without peptide was run identically and served as baseline for clone fold-change calculations. The phase II trial prospectively tested pembrolizumab PD-1 blockade in advanced mismatch repair-deficient cancers regardless of tissue of origin. The source of this sequence is an adult with mismatch repair-deficient cancer. The sample consisted of cells cultured in vitro, taken from a patient treated with pembrolizumab.

In nucleotides, the sequence is TGTGCCAGCAGTTCACCCCCTAGCGGGAGGAATGAGCAGTTCTTC. Its translation is CASSSPPSGRNEQFF. The chain couples TRBV27 to TRBJ2-1, with 11 bases in between that match TRBD2. V loses 4 bases at its end and J loses 7 bases; junction bases beyond the gene matches: 6. From the cysteine through the phenylalanine, the CDR3 covers 15 amino acids. The kept DNA is CDR3 alone, 45 bases in frame from the first base. Taken from the germline V gene (reference sequence), the CDR1 and CDR2 loops are MNHEY and SMNVEV.